The 8 T cell receptor beta chains given below trace back to one sample, sequenced in a study of blood T cell repertoires in COVID-19 (dated by TCRdb to 2019 to 2021). Libraries were constructed by the immunoSEQ multiplex PCR assay. TCRdb took over this immuneACCESS table, retaining in-frame rearrangements with V and J assigned. Such tables are incomplete; in checked studies, under half of the missing clones stem from an unresolved V gene, and the remainder is unexplained. Across this sample there are roughly 180,000 clones, with more than 85% seen only once. Of the sample, 2.5% to 3.5% is held by the ten largest clones. The source material was peripheral blood. These receptors were taken from a woman between 25 and 40 years old with active or convalescent COVID-19.

This chain joins TRBV5-6 and TRBJ2-2, with D tentatively TRBD1 (6 bases). The V gene lost 3 bases and the J gene lost 6 bases, with 6 bases spanning the gap. Germline CDR1 and CDR2: SGHDT and YYEEEE. The CDR3 length is 12 residues. The CDR3 DNA is TGTGCCAGCAGCTGGACAGCCGGGGAGCTGTTTTTT. Translated, it gives CASSWTAGELFF. Supplemented by reference TRBV5-6 and TRBJ2-2, the full variable domain reads DAGVTQSPTHLIKTRGQQVTLRCSPKSGHDTVSWYQQALGQGPQFIFQYYEEEERQRGNFPDRFSGHQFPNYSSELNVNALLLGDSALYLCASSWTAGELFFGEGSRLTVL.

This clone has just a few counts. The rearrangement uses TRBV30 and TRBJ1-1, with D tentatively TRBD1 (5 bases). Trimming pared 2 bases from V and 5 bases from J, leaving 18 bases between. CDR3 length: 15 residues. Germline V gives CDR1 GTSNPN, CDR2 SVGIG (reference sequence). The CDR3 sequence is CAWSRGGQGDTEAFF. CDR3 in DNA: TGTGCCTGGAGTAGGGGCGGTCAGGGCGATACTGAAGCTTTCTTT.

The chain recombines TRBV5-1 with TRBJ2-5; TRBD1 is a possible D gene (6 bases). The CDR3 totals 13 residues. V shed 4 bases and J shed 4 bases, with 11 bases lying between them. CDR1 is SGHRS and CDR2 is YFSETQ in the germline V gene. The CDR3 spells CASSAPRGETQYF. CDR3 bases: TGCGCCAGCAGCGCTCCCAGGGGAGAGACCCAGTACTTC.

The chain employs TRBV11-3 and TRBJ1-1; possible D gene TRBD1, 5 bases. This CDR3 is 13 amino acids long. V gave up 1 base and J gave up 5 bases, with 8 bases separating them. In germline, CDR1 is SGHNT, CDR2 YENEEA. The CDR3 nucleotides read TGTGCCAGCAGCTTAGGTACAGGAACTGAAGCTTTCTTT. It is translated as CASSLGTGTEAFF.

The V and J genes are TRBV11-2 and TRBJ1-6; TRBD1 matches at 7 bases. The CDR3 totals 15 residues. V gave up 1 base and J gave up 8 bases; unmatched junction bases: 5. Germline-derived CDR1 and CDR2 are SGHAT and FQNNGV. CDR3 sequence: CASSLVSQGYSPLHF. In nucleotides, the CDR3 is TGTGCCAGCAGCTTAGTATCACAGGGGTATTCACCCCTCCACTTT.

This clone occurred a few times. The chain links TRBV9 to TRBJ1-6; the D gene is possibly TRBD1 (5 bases). V dropped 0 bases and J dropped 8 bases, with 12 bases sitting between them. Germline loops: CDR1 SGDLS, CDR2 YYNGEE. The CDR3 contains 15 residues. The CDR3 DNA sequence: TGTGCCAGCAGCGTAGGGACAACTCGGGATTCACCCCTCCACTTT. This gives the protein CASSVGTTRDSPLHF.

The V and J genes are TRBV28 and TRBJ2-7; D remains unclear. There are 16 residues in the CDR3. The V end lost 3 bases, the J end lost 0 bases, and 15 bases lay between the germline ends. Per germline, CDR1 MDHEN and CDR2 SYDVKM. The CDR3 sequence: CASSFQLQTSSYEQYF. DNA for the CDR3: TGTGCCAGCAGTTTTCAGTTACAGACGAGCTCCTACGAGCAGTACTTC.

J is TRBJ2-1 and V is TRBV9; D remains unclear. Germline V CDR1 and CDR2: SGDLS, YYNGEE. The V and J ends lost 2 bases and 7 bases respectively, with 13 bases between them. CDR3 length equals 14 residues. The chain's CDR3 is CASSVGGSSNEQFF. The CDR3 nucleotides are TGTGCCAGCAGCGTTGGCGGATCCTCTAATGAGCAGTTCTTC.